This T cell receptor beta chain was obtained from a study of T cell repertoires in cytomegalovirus infection. Study details: Evidence of both CMV infection and a matching HLA type came from public TCR beta signatures.

TCRdb ran MiXCR on the reads and lists one entry per CDR3 protein. The sample has around 490,000 distinct CDR3 sequences; 26% are singletons. Concerning this clonotype itself: Its specificity is unknown.

Broader study findings: The ex vivo response was dominated by HLA-C-restricted CMV-specific TCR beta clonotypes. Summed public TCR beta family frequency identified CMV carriers bearing the relevant HLA.

V was cut by 2 bases and J by 8 bases, with 11 bases left in between. The CDR3 runs to 13 residues. Looked up from germline, CDR1 is MGHRA and CDR2 is YSYEKL. The chain employs TRBV4-1 and TRBJ2-3, with D unclear. The TCR originated in a human donor in good health (CMV status not recorded). Some clones in this sample may be carry-over from other donors' samples. Sequenced input: PBMCs. The CDR3 DNA follows: TGCGCCAGCAGCCAACCTTCTGTGGTTACGCAGTATTTT. Protein: CASSQPSVVTQYF.